This TCR beta chain is from a study of beta chain features in type 1 diabetes. Study results and caveats: Shorter templates might be favored by PCR, equally in patients and controls.

To note about this clone: Antigen unknown.

This CDR3 has 15 residues. Expressed TCRB transcripts were sequenced after all isolated RNA was converted to cDNA. The protocol was immunoSEQ multiplex PCR, while the TCRdb copy is restricted to in-frame clones and leaves out a portion. Of about 410,000 clones listed, approximately 15% were seen once; the top ten hold less than 0.04%. The TCR sequence derives from a man in his thirties or forties in good health. Material for sequencing was naive CD4+ T cells from blood. This chain uses TRBV21-1 with TRBJ1-3; the tabulated D call, TRBD1, remains unverified against the DNA. TRBV21-1 represents a pseudogene. The CDR3 DNA reads as TGTGCCAGCAGCACCAAACCGGGACAGAACTCCACCATATATTTT. Protein sequence: CASSTKPGQNSTIYF.